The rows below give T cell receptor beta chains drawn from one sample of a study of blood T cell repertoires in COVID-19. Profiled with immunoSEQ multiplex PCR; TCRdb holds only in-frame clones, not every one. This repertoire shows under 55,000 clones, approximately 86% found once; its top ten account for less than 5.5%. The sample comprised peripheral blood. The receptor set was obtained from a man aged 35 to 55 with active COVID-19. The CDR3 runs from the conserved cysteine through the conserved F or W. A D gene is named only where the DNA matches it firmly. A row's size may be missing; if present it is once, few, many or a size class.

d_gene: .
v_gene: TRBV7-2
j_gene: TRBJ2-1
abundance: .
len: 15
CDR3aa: CASSTPRRRGNEQFF
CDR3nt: TGTGCCAGCAGCACTCCACGCCGAAGGGGCAATGAGCAGTTCTTC

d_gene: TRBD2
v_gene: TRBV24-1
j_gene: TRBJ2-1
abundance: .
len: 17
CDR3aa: CATSDPPPAGEFSEQFF
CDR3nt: TGTGCCACCAGTGACCCTCCTCCGGCGGGAGAGTTTAGTGAGCAGTTCTTC

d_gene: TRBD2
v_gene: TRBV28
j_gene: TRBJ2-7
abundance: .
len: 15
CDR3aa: CASSRGGTGDYEQYF
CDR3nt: TGTGCCAGCAGTCGGGGGGGGACGGGAGACTACGAGCAGTACTTC

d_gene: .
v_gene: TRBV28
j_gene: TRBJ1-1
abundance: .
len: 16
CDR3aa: CASSPRGSGGNTEAFF
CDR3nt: TGTGCCAGCAGTCCACGGGGGAGTGGGGGGAACACTGAAGCTTTCTTT

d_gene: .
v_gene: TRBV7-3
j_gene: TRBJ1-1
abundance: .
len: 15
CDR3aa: CASIENGGVSTEAFF
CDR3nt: TGTGCCAGCATCGAAAACGGGGGGGTCTCCACTGAAGCTTTCTTT

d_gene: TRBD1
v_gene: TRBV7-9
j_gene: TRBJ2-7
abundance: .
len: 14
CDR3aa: CASSPGTDSYEQYF
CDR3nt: TGTGCCAGCAGCCCCGGGACAGACTCCTACGAGCAGTACTTC

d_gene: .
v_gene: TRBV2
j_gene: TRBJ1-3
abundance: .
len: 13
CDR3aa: CASHRYAGNTIYF
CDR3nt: TGTGCCAGCCATCGATACGCGGGAAACACCATATATTTT

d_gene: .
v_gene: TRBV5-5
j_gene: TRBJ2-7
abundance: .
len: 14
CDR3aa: CASSSFGLNYEQYF
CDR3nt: TGTGCCAGCAGCTCCTTCGGACTGAACTACGAGCAGTACTTC

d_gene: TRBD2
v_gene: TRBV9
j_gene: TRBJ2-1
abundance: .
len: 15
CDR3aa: CASSVAGGSYNEQFF
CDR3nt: TGTGCCAGCAGCGTAGCGGGGGGCTCCTACAATGAGCAGTTCTTC

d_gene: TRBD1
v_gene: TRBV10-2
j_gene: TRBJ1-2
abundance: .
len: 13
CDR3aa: CASRGGGEDGYTF
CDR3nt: TGCGCCTCCAGAGGGGGCGGGGAAGATGGCTACACCTTC

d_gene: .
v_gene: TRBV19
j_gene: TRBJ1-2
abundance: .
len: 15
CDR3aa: CASSSRADQGYGYTF
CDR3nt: TGTGCCAGTAGTAGCAGGGCCGATCAAGGCTATGGCTACACCTTC

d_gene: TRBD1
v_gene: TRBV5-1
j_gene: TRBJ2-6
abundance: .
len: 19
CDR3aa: CASSLPQGAFVSGANVLTF
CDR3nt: TGCGCCAGCAGCTTGCCACAGGGGGCGTTCGTCTCTGGGGCCAACGTCCTGACTTTC

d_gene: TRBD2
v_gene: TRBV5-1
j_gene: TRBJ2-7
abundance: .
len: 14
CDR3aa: CASSYGLGSYEQYF
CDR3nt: TGCGCCAGCAGCTATGGACTAGGGTCCTACGAGCAGTACTTC

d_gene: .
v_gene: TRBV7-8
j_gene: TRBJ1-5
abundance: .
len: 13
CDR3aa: CASSLGTATNQHF
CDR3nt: TGTGCCAGCAGCTTAGGGACAGCCACGAACCAGCATTTT

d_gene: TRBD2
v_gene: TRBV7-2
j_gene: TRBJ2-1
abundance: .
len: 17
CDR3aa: CASSRRRTSGRIDEQFF
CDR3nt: TGTGCCAGCAGCCGCAGACGGACTAGCGGGAGGATTGATGAGCAGTTCTTC

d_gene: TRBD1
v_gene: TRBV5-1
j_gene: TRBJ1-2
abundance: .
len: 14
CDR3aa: CASSPTGVNYGYTF
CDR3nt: TGCGCCAGCAGCCCGACAGGGGTTAACTATGGCTACACCTTC

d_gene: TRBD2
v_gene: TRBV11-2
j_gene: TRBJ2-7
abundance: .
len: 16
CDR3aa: CASIRLAGAFRGEQYF
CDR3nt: TGTGCCAGCATCCGACTAGCGGGAGCCTTTCGGGGGGAGCAGTACTTC

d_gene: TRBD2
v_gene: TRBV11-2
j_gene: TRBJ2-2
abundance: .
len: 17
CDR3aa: CASSLEPLGLLTGELFF
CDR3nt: TGTGCCAGCAGCTTGGAACCCCTGGGACTACTCACCGGGGAGCTGTTTTTT

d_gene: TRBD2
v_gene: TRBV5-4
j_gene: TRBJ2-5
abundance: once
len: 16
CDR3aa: CASSQFAGGRAETQYF
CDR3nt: TGTGCCAGCAGTCAATTTGCGGGAGGGAGGGCAGAGACCCAGTACTTC

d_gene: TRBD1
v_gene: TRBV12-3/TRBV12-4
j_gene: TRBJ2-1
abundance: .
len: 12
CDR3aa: CASSGDSNEQFF
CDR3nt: TGTGCCAGCAGCGGGGACAGCAATGAGCAGTTCTTC

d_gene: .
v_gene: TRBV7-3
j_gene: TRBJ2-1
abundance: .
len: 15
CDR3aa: CASSLSGARMGEQFF
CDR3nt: TGTGCCAGCAGCTTAAGTGGGGCGCGGATGGGTGAGCAGTTCTTC

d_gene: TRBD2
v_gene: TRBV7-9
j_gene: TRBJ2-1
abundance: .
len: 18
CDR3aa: CASSLIGTSGIFYNEQFF
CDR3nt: TGTGCCAGCAGCTTGATAGGGACTAGCGGGATCTTCTACAATGAGCAGTTCTTC

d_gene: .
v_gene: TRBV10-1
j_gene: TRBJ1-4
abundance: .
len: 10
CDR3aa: CASTVEKLFF
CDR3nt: TGCGCCAGCACGGTTGAAAAACTGTTTTTT